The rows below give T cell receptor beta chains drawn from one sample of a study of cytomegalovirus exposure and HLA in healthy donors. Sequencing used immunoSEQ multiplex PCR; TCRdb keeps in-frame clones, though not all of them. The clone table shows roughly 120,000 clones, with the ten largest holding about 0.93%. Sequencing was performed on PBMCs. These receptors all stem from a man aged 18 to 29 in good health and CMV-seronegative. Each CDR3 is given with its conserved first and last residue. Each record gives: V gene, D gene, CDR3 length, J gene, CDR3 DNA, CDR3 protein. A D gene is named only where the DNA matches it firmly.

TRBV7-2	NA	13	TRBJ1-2	TGTGCCAGCAGTCCCCCCGGGGACTATGGCTACACCTTC	CASSPPGDYGYTF
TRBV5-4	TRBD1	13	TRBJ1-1	TGTGCCAGCAGCTTTTACGCAGGGGGCGCAGCTTTCTTT	CASSFYAGGAAFF
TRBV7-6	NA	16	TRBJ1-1	TGTGCCAGCAGCCTCCGCGGGACGGAGTCTGGCACTGAAGCTTTCTTT	CASSLRGTESGTEAFF
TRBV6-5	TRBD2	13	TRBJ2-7	TGTGCCAGCAGCCCTCGGGGGGACTACGAGCAGTACTTC	CASSPRGDYEQYF
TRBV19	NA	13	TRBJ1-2	TGTGCCAGTAGTATGGCGGGTCTAAGTGGCTACACCTTC	CASSMAGLSGYTF
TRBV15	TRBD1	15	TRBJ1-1	TGTGCCACCAAATTTGGACAGGGGGTTTCCACTGAAGCTTTCTTT	CATKFGQGVSTEAFF
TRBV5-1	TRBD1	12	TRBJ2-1	TGCGCCAGCAGCTGGGACAGGAATGAGCAGTTCTTC	CASSWDRNEQFF
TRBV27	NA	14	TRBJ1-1	TGTGCCAGCAATCAAGGGGTCCCGAACACTGAAGCTTTCTTT	CASNQGVPNTEAFF
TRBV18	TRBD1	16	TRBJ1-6	TGTGCCAGCTCACAAATCAGGACAGGGGGGGATTCACCCCTCCACTTT	CASSQIRTGGDSPLHF
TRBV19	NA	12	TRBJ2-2	TGTGCCAGTAGTCTACGGACCGGGGAGCTGTTTTTT	CASSLRTGELFF
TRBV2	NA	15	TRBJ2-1	TGTGCCAGCAGTCCTAGCGACCTCTCCTACAATGAGCAGTTCTTC	CASSPSDLSYNEQFF
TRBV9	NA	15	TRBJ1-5	TGTGCCAGCAGCGTAGGACAGAATAGCAATCAGCCCCAGCATTTT	CASSVGQNSNQPQHF
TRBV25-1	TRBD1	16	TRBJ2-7	TGTGCCAGCAGTGATGTGGCGGGACAGGCCGCCTACGAGCAGTACTTC	CASSDVAGQAAYEQYF
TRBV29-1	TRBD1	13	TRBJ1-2	TGCAGCGTCCGGACAGGAGAATTCTATGGCTACACCTTC	CSVRTGEFYGYTF
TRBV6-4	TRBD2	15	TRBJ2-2	TGTGCCAGCAGTTTAGCGGGAGAGGGTTCCGGGGAGCTGTTTTTT	CASSLAGEGSGELFF
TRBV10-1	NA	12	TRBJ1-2	TGCGCCAGCAGTGATGGGGGGAACGGCTACACCTTC	CASSDGGNGYTF
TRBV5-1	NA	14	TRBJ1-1	TGCGCCAGCAGCGCCGGCGGCGGGTTCACTGAAGCTTTCTTT	CASSAGGGFTEAFF
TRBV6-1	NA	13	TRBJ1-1	TGTGCCACCCCGGGCAGGGTCAACACTGAAGCTTTCTTT	CATPGRVNTEAFF
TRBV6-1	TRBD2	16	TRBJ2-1	TGTGCCAGCAGTGCCCTTAGCGGGGGGCGACGGAATGAGCAGTTCTTC	CASSALSGGRRNEQFF
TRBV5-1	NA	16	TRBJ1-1	TGCGCCAGCAGCTTGGCTGTCTCAGATGTGAACACTGAAGCTTTCTTT	CASSLAVSDVNTEAFF
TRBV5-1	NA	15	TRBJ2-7	TGCGCCAGCAGCTTGGAATTCGGGAGCTTTGACGAGCAGTACTTC	CASSLEFGSFDEQYF
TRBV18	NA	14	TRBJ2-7	TGTGCCAGCTCACCTCGTGACTACTCCTACGAGCAGTACTTC	CASSPRDYSYEQYF
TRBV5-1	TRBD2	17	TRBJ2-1	TGCGCCAGCAGCTTGGGAGGACCCAGCGGGGGGTACAATGAGCAGTTCTTC	CASSLGGPSGGYNEQFF
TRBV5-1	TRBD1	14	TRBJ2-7	TGCGCCAGCAGCTTGTGGACAGGAGGTTACGAGCAGTACTTC	CASSLWTGGYEQYF
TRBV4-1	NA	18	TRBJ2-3	TGCGCCAGCAGCCAAGTTCCGTGGGGGAGGGGGGGCACAGATACGCAGTATTTT	CASSQVPWGRGGTDTQYF
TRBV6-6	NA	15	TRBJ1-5	TGTGCCAGCAGTTACTTGGGGGGGGGCAATCAGCCCCAGCATTTT	CASSYLGGGNQPQHF
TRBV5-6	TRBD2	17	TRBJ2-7	TGTGCCAGCAGCCGCCCCGGACTAGCGGATAGCTCCTACGAGCAGTACTTC	CASSRPGLADSSYEQYF
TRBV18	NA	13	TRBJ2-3	TGTGCCAGCTCACCACCGGGAGGAGATACGCAGTATTTT	CASSPPGGDTQYF
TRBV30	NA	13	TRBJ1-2	TGTGCCTGGAGCGCTCAGACGGGTTATGGCTACACCTTC	CAWSAQTGYGYTF
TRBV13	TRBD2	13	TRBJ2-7	TGTGCCAGCAGCTTCCGGGACTATTACGAGCAGTACTTC	CASSFRDYYEQYF
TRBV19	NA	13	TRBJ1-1	TGTGCCAGTAGTATCGGGAAGGTCACTGAAGCTTTCTTT	CASSIGKVTEAFF
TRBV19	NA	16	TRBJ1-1	TGTGCCAGTAGTATCTTGCACGGGCAGGGGAACACTGAAGCTTTCTTT	CASSILHGQGNTEAFF
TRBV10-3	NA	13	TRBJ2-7	TGTGCCATCAGTGTAAGGGGGGGGGACGAGCAGTACTTC	CAISVRGGDEQYF
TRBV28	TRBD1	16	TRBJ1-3	TGTGCCAGCAGTTCAAACAGGGGGCTTGGTAGGAACACCATATATTTT	CASSSNRGLGRNTIYF
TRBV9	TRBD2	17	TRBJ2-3	TGTGCCAGCAGCGTAGACGATCAGCGGGGATCCACAGATACGCAGTATTTT	CASSVDDQRGSTDTQYF
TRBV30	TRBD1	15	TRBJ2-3	TGTGCCTGGACACCCGACAGGGGGTACCCCGGTACGCAGTATTTT	CAWTPDRGYPGTQYF
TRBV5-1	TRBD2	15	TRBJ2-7	TGCGCCAGCAGCTTGGCTTTAGCGGGGGGGTACGAGCAGTACTTC	CASSLALAGGYEQYF